This T cell receptor beta chain was profiled in a study of identical twins. Study-wide points: Because invariant MAIT and iNKT cells could be present, zero-insertion analyses could be partly confounded.

This clonotype was counted only a few times. What it binds is not known. Per the germline V gene, CDR1 is MNHEY and CDR2 is SVGEGT. V lost 0 bases to trimming and J lost 4 bases, with 16 bases between them. There are 17 residues in the CDR3. TCRdb analysed the 5' RACE reads with MiXCR anew, one entry per CDR3 protein. The sample has some 270,000 distinct CDR3 sequences; about 8.3% are singletons. These same data were also listed under a study on yellow fever vaccine responses in identical twins. That source reports: Twins reportedly had a vaccine T cell response that seemed partly convergent, partly personalized.

The chain couples TRBV6-2 or TRBV6-3 to TRBJ2-1, with a possible D match to TRBD2 (5 bases). What was sequenced was CD8+ T cells sorted from blood. The clonotype originates from a woman between 18 and 29 years old in good health. The CDR3 sequence: CASSYSEEEGYYNEQFF. The CDR3 coding sequence is TGTGCCAGCAGTTACTCGGAGGAAGAGGGCTATTACAATGAGCAGTTCTTC.